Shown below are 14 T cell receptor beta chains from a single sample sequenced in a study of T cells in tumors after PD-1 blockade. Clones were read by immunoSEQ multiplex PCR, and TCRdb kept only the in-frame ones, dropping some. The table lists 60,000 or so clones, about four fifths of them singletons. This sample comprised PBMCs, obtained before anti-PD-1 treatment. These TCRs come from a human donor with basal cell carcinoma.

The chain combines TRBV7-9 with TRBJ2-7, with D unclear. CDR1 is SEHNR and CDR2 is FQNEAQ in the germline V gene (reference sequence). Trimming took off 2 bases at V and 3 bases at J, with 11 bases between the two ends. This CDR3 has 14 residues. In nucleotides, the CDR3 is TGTGCCAGCAGCTTATCCACTGGGGTCTACGAGCAGTACTTC. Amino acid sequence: CASSLSTGVYEQYF.

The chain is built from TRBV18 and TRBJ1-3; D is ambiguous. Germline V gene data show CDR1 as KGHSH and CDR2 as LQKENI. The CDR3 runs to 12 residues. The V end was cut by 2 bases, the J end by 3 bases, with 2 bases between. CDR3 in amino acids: CASSPFGNTIYF. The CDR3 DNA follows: TGTGCCAGCTCACCATTTGGAAACACCATATATTTT.

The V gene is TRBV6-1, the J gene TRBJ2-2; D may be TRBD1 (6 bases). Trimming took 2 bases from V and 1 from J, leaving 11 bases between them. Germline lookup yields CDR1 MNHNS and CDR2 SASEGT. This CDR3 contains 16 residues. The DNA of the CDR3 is TGTGCCAGCAGTGAATCACGACAGGTGAACACCGGGGAGCTGTTTTTT. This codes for CASSESRQVNTGELFF.

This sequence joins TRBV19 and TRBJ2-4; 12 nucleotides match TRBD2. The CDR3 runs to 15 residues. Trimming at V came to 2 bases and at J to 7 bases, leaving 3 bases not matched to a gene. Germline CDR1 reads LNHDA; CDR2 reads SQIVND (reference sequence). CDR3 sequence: CASSITSGGFNIQYF. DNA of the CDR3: TGTGCCAGTAGTATAACTAGCGGGGGGTTTAACATTCAGTACTTC. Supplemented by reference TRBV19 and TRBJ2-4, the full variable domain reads DGGITQSPKYLFRKEGQNVTLSCEQNLNHDAMYWYRQDPGQGLRLIYYSQIVNDFQKGDIAEGYSVSREKKESFPLTVTSAQKNPTAFYLCASSITSGGFNIQYFGAGTRLSVL.

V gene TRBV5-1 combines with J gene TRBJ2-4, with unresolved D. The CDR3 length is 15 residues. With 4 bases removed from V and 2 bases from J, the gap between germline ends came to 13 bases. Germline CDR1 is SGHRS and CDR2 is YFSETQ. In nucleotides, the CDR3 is TGCGCCAGCAGCGGGCAGGCCAATCCCAAAAACATTCAGTACTTC. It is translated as CASSGQANPKNIQYF.

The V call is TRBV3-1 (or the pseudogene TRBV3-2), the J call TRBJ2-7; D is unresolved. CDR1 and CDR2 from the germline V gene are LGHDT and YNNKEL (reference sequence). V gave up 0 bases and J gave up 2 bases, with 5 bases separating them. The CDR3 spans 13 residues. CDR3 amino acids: CASSQDITYEQYF. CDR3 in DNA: TGTGCCAGCAGCCAAGACATTACCTACGAGCAGTACTTC.

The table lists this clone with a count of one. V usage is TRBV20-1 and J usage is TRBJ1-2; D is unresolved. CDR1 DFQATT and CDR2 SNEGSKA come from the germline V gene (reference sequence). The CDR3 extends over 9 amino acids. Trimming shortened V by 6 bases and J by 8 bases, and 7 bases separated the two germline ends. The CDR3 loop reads CSAPGGYTF. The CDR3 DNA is TGCAGTGCCCCGGGGGGCTACACCTTC.

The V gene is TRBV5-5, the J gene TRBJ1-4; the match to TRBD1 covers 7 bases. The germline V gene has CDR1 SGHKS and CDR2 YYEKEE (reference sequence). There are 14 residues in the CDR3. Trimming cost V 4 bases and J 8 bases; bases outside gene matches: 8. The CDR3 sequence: CASSRDRVGEKLFF. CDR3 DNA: TGTGCCAGCAGCCGAGACAGGGTGGGCGAAAAACTGTTTTTT.

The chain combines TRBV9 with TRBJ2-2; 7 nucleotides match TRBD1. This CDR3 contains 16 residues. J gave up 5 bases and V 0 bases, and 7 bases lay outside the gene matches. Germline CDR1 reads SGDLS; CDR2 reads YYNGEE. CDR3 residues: CASSVAPGQRTGELFF. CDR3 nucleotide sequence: TGTGCCAGCAGCGTAGCCCCGGGACAGAGGACCGGGGAGCTGTTTTTT. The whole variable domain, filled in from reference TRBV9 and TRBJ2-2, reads DSGVTQTPKHLITATGQRVTLRCSPRSGDLSVYWYQQSLDQGLQFLIQYYNGEERAKGNILERFSAQQFPDLHSELNLSSLELGDSALYFCASSVAPGQRTGELFFGEGSRLTVL.

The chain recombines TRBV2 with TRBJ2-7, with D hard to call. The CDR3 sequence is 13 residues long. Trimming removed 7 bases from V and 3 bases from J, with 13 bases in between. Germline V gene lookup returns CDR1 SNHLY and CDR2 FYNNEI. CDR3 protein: CASTQGWGYEQYF. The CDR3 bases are TGTGCCAGCACCCAAGGATGGGGCTACGAGCAGTACTTC.

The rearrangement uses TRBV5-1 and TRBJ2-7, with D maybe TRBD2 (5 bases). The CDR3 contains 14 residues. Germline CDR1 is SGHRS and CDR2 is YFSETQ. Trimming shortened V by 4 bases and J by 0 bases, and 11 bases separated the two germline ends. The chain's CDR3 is CASSAGYSSYEQYF. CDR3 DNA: TGCGCCAGCAGCGCGGGTTACAGCTCCTACGAGCAGTACTTC.

CDR3 sequence: CASSQDGTSGSYEQYF. The CDR3 nucleotides are TGTGCCAGCAGCCAAGATGGGACTAGCGGCTCCTACGAGCAGTACTTC. The rearrangement joins TRBV4-2 to TRBJ2-7; TRBD2 matches at 11 bases. This CDR3 region has 16 residues. J lost 0 bases, V lost 0 bases, and 1 base had no gene match. CDR1 and CDR2 (germline): LGHNA, YNFKEQ.

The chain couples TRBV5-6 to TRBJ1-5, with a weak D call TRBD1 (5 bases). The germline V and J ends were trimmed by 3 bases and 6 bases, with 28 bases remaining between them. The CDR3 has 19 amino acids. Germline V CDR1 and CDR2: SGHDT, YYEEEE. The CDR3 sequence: CASSSYLDTGWRARQPQHF. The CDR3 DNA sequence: TGTGCCAGCAGCTCCTACTTGGACACCGGATGGAGAGCGCGTCAGCCCCAGCATTTT. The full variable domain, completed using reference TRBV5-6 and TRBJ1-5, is DAGVTQSPTHLIKTRGQQVTLRCSPKSGHDTVSWYQQALGQGPQFIFQYYEEEERQRGNFPDRFSGHQFPNYSSELNVNALLLGDSALYLCASSSYLDTGWRARQPQHFGDGTRLSIL.

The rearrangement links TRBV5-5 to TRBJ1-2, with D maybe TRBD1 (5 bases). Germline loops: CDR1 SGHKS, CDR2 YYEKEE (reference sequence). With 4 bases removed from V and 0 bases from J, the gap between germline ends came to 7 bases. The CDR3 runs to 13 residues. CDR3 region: CASSGTSNYGYTF. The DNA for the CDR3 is TGTGCCAGCAGCGGGACCTCTAACTATGGCTACACCTTC.